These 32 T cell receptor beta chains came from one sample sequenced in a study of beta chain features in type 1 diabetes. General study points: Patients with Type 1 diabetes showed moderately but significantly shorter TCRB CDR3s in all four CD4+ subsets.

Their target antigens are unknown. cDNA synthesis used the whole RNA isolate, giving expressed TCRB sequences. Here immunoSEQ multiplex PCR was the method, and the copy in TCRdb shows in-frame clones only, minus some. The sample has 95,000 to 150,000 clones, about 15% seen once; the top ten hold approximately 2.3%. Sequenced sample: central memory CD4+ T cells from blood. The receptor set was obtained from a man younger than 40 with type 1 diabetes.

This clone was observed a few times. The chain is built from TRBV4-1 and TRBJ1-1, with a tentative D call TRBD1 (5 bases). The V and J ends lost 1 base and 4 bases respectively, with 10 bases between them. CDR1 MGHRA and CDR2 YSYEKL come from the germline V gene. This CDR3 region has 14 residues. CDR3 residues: CASSQGQGSTEAFF. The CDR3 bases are TGCGCCAGCAGCCAAGGGCAGGGTAGCACTGAAGCTTTCTTT.

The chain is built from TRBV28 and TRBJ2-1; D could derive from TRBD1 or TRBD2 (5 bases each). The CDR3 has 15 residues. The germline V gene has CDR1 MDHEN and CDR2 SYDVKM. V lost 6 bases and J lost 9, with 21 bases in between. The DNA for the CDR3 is TGTGCCAGCAGCAACCTAGGGACGGGGAAGGGTGAGCAGTTCTTC. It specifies CASSNLGTGKGEQFF.

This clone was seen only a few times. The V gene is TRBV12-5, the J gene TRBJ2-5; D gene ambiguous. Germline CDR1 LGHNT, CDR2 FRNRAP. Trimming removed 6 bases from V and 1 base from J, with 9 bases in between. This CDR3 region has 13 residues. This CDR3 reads CASGRTGQETQYF. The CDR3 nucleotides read TGTGCTAGTGGCCGGACGGGCCAAGAGACCCAGTACTTC.

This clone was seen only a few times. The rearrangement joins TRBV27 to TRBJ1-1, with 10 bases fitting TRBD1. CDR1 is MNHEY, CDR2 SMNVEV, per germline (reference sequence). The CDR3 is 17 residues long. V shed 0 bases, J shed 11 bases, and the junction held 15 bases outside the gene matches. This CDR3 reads CASSLSARGTGVSSAFF. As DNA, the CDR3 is TGTGCCAGCAGTTTATCGGCTCGCGGGACAGGGGTCTCGAGTGCTTTCTTT.

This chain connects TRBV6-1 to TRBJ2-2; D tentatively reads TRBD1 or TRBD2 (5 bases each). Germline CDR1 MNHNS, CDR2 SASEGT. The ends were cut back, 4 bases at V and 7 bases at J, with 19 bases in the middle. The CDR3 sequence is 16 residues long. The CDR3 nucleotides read TGTGCCAGCAGTGCTTCCCCGGGACCGCTCGGCGGGGAGCTGTTTTTT. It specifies CASSASPGPLGGELFF.

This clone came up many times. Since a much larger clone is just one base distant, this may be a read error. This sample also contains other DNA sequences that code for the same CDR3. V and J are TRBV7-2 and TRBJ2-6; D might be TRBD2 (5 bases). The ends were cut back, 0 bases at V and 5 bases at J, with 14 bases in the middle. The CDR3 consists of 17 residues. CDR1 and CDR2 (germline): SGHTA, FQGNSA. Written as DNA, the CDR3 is TGTGCCAGCAGCTTAGCGCCTTCGAGGGCGCGGGCCAACGTCCTGACTTTC. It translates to CASSLAPSRARANVLTF.

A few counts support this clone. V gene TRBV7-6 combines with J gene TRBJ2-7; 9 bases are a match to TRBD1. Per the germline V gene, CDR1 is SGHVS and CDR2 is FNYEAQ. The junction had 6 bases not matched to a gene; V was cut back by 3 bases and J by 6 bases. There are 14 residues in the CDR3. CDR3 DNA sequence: TGTGCCAGCAGCTTCCCGGGACAGGGAGCCGAGCAGTACTTC. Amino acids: CASSFPGQGAEQYF. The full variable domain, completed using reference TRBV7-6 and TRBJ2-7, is GAGVSQSPRYKVTKRGQDVALRCDPISGHVSLYWYRQALGQGPEFLTYFNYEAQQDKSGLPNDRFSAERPEGSISTLTIQRTEQRDSAMYRCASSFPGQGAEQYFGPGTRLTVT.

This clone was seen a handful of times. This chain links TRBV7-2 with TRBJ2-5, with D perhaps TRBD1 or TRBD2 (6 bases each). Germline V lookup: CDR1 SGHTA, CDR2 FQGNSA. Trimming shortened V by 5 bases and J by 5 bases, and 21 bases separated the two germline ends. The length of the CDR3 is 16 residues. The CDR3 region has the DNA TGTGCCAGCAGCGTCTTGGGGGGCAACACAAAGGAGACCCAGTACTTC. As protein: CASSVLGGNTKETQYF.

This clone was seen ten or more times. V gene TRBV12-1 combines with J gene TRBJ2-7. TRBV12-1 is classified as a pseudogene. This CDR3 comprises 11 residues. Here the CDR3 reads CASSFKYEQYF. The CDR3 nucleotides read TGTGCCAGCAGCTTTAAATACGAGCAGTACTTC.

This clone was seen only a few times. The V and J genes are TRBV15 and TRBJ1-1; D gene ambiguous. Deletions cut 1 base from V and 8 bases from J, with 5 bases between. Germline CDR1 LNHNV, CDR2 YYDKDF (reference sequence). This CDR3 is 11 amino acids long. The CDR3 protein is CATSRGKEAFF. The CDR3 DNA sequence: TGTGCCACCAGCAGAGGAAAGGAAGCTTTCTTT.

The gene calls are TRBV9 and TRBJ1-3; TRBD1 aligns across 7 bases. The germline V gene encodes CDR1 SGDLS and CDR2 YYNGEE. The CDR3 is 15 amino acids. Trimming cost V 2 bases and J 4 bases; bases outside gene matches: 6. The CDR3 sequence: CASSVSTGYGNTIYF. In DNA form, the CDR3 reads TGTGCCAGCAGCGTCTCGACAGGGTACGGAAACACCATATATTTT.

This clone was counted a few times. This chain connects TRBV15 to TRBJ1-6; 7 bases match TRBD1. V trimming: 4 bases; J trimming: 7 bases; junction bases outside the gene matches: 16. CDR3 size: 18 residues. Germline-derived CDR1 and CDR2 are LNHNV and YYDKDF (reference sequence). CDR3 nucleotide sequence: TGTGCCACCAGCACCAGAAGGACAGGACCCCGTTCCAATTCACCCCTCCACTTT. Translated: CATSTRRTGPRSNSPLHF.

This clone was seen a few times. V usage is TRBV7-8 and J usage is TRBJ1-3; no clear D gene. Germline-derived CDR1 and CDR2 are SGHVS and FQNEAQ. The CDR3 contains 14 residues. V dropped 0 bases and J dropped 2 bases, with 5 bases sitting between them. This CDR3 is CASSLAGTGNTIYF. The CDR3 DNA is TGTGCCAGCAGCTTAGCAGGGACTGGAAACACCATATATTTT.

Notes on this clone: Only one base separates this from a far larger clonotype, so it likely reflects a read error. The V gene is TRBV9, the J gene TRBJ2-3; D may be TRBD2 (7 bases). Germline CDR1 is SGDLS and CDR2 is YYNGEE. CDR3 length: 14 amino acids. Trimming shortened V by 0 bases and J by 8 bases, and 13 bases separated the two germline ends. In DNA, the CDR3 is TGTGCCAGCAGCGTAGTAAATAGGGGGGGTACGCAGTATTTT. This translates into CASSVVNRGGTQYF. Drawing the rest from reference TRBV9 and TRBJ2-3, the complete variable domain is DSGVTQTPKHLITATGQRVTLRCSPRSGDLSVYWYQQSLDQGLQFLIQYYNGEERAKGNILERFSAQQFPDLHSELNLSSLELGDSALYFCASSVVNRGGTQYFGPGTRLTVL.

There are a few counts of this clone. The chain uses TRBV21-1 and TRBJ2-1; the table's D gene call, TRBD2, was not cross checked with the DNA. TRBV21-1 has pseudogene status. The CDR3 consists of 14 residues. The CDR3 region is CASSKAPRNNEQFF. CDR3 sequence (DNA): TGTGCCAGCAGCAAAGCCCCTAGGAACAATGAGCAGTTCTTC.

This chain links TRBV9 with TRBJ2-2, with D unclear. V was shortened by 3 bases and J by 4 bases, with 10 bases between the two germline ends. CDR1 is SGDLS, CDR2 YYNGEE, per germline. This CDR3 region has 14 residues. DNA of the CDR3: TGTGCCAGCAGCGCCCCGACCCCCACCGGGGAGCTGTTTTTT. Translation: CASSAPTPTGELFF. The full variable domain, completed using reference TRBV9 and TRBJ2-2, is DSGVTQTPKHLITATGQRVTLRCSPRSGDLSVYWYQQSLDQGLQFLIQYYNGEERAKGNILERFSAQQFPDLHSELNLSSLELGDSALYFCASSAPTPTGELFFGEGSRLTVL.

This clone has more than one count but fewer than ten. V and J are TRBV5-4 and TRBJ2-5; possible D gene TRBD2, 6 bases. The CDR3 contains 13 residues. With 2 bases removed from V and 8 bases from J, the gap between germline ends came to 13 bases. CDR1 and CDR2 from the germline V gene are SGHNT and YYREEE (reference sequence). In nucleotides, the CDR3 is TGTGCCAGCAGCTTTAGCTCTAGCGAAACCCAGTACTTC. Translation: CASSFSSSETQYF.

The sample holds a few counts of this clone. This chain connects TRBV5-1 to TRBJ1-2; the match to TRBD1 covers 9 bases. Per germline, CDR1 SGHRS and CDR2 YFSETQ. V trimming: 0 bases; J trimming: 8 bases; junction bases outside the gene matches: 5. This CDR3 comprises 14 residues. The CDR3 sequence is CASSLVGQGNGYTF. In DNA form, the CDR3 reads TGCGCCAGCAGCTTGGTGGGACAGGGAAACGGCTACACCTTC.

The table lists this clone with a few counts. CDR3 region: CASSGRDKLYGYTF. The CDR3 DNA reads as TGTGCCAGCAGCGGCCGGGACAAACTTTATGGCTACACCTTC. This chain uses TRBV9 with TRBJ1-2, with D maybe TRBD1 (6 bases). The CDR3 sequence is 14 residues long. With 3 bases removed from V and 5 bases from J, the gap between germline ends came to 14 bases. Per germline, CDR1 SGDLS and CDR2 YYNGEE. Full variable domain (rest looked up from reference TRBV9 and TRBJ1-2): DSGVTQTPKHLITATGQRVTLRCSPRSGDLSVYWYQQSLDQGLQFLIQYYNGEERAKGNILERFSAQQFPDLHSELNLSSLELGDSALYFCASSGRDKLYGYTFGSGTRLTVV.

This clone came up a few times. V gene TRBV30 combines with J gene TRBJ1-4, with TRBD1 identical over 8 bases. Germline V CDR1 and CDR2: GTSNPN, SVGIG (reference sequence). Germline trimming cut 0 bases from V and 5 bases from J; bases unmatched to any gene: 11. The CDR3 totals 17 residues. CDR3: CAWSVGYMGQANEKLFF. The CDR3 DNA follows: TGTGCCTGGAGTGTAGGTTATATGGGACAGGCAAATGAAAAACTGTTTTTT.

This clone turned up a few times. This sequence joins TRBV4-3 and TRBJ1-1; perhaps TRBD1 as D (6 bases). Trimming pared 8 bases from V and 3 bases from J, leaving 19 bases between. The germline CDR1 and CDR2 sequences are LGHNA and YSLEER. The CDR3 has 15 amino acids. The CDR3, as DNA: TGCGCCAGCCGAAGGCTTGGGACAACCTACACTGAAGCTTTCTTT. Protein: CASRRLGTTYTEAFF.

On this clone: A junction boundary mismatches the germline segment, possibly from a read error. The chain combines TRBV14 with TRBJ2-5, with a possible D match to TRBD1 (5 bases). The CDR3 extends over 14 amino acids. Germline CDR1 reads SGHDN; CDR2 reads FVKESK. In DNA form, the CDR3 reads TGTGCCAGCAGCCAAGCCCGCCCAGGACGGACAATCCACTTC. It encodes CASSQARPGRTIHF.

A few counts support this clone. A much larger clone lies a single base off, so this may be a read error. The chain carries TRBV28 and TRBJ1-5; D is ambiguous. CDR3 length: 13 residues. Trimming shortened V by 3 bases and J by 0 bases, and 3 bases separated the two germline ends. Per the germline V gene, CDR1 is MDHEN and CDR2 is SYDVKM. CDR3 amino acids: CASSFDSNQPQHF. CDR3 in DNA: TGTGCCAGCAGTTTCGATAGCAATCAGCCCCAGCATTTT.

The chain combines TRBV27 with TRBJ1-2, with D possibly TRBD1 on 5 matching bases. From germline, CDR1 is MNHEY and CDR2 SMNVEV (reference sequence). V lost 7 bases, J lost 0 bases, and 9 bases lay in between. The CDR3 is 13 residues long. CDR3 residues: CASKTEANYGYTF. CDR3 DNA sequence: TGTGCCAGCAAGACAGAAGCTAACTATGGCTACACCTTC.

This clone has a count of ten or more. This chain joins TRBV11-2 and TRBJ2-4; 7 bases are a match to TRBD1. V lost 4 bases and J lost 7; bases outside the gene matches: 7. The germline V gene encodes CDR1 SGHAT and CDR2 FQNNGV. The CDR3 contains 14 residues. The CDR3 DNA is TGTGCCAGCAGCTCACAGGGGTCAGGGAACATTCAGTACTTC. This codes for CASSSQGSGNIQYF. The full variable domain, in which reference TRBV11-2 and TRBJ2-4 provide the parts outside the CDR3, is EAGVAQSPRYKIIEKRQSVAFWCNPISGHATLYWYQQILGQGPKLLIQFQNNGVVDDSQLPKDRFSAERLKGVDSTLKIQPAKLEDSAVYLCASSSQGSGNIQYFGAGTRLSVL.

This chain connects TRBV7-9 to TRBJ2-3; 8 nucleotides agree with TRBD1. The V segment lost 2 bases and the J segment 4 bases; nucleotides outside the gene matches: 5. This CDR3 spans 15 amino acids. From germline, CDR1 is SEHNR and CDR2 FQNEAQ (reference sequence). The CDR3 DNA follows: TGTGCCAGCAGCTTAAGGGGACAGGTCCCAGATACGCAGTATTTT. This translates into CASSLRGQVPDTQYF.

The CDR3 DNA reads TGTGCCTGGAGTACTGGGTTGAGGGTCACAGATACGCAGTATTTT. Amino acids: CAWSTGLRVTDTQYF. The chain recombines TRBV30 with TRBJ2-3, with D perhaps matching TRBD2 (5 bases). CDR1 is GTSNPN and CDR2 is SVGIG in the germline V gene (reference sequence). V lost 2 bases and J 2 bases, leaving 14 bases between the germline ends. The CDR3 totals 15 residues.

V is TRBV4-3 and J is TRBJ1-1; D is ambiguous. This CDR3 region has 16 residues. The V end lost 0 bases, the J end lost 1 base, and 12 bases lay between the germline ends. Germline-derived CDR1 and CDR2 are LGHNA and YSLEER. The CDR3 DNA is TGCGCCAGCAGCCAAGATTCGGGGAACACGAACACTGAAGCTTTCTTT. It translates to CASSQDSGNTNTEAFF.

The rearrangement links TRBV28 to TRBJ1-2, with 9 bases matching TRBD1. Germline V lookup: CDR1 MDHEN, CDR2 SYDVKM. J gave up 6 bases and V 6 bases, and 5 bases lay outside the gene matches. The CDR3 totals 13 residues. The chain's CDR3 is CASRDRGVNGYTF. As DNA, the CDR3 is TGTGCCAGCAGGGACAGGGGAGTAAATGGCTACACCTTC.

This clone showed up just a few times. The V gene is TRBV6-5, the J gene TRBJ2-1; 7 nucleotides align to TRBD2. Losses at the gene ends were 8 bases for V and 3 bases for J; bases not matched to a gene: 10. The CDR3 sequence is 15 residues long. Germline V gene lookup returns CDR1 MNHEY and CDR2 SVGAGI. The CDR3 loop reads CASLRNAGVYNEQFF. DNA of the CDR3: TGTGCCAGCTTACGAAATGCGGGAGTCTACAATGAGCAGTTCTTC.

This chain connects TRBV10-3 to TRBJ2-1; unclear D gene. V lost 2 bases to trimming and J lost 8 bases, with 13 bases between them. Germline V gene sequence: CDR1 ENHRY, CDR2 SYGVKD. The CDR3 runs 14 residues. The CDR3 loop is CAISEEPGWHEQFF. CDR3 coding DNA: TGTGCCATCAGTGAGGAGCCGGGCTGGCATGAGCAGTTCTTC.

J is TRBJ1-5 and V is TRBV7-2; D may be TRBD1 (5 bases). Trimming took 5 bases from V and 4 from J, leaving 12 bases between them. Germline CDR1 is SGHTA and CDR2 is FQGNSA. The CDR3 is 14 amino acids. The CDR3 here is CASSPAQGNQPQHF. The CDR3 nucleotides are TGTGCCAGCAGCCCGGCCCAGGGTAATCAGCCCCAGCATTTT.